The 19 T cell receptor beta chains below come from one sample, sequenced in a study of blood T cell repertoires in COVID-19. Only in-frame clones appear in the TCRdb table, and some are missing; sequencing was by immunoSEQ multiplex PCR. The sample lists about 210,000 clones; approximately 81% were seen once. Source material: peripheral blood. The receptors shown here come from an elderly woman with acute or convalescent COVID-19.

This clone came up once. The chain recombines TRBV19 with TRBJ1-5, with TRBD1 as a possible D gene (5 bases). The V end was cut by 5 bases, the J end by 5 bases, with 19 bases between. This CDR3 comprises 16 residues. Germline V CDR1 and CDR2: LNHDA, SQIVND (reference sequence). In nucleotides, the CDR3 is TGTGCCAGTAGTCTTCGGACAAACGTACCCTATCAGCCCCAGCATTTT. This sequence encodes CASSLRTNVPYQPQHF.

The genes are TRBV3-1 (or the pseudogene TRBV3-2) and TRBJ2-1; tentatively, D is TRBD1 (6 bases). Trimming removed 1 base from V and 2 bases from J, with 9 bases in between. Germline values: CDR1 LGHDT, CDR2 YNNKEL (reference sequence). The CDR3 length is 15 residues. The CDR3 loop reads CASSQGGLAYNEQFF. CDR3 nucleotide sequence: TGTGCCAGCAGCCAAGGGGGGCTAGCCTACAATGAGCAGTTCTTC.

This chain uses TRBV18 with TRBJ1-5, with D perhaps matching TRBD1 (5 bases). The CDR3 spans 15 residues. The germline V gene has CDR1 KGHSH and CDR2 LQKENI. Trimming cost V 3 bases and J 4 bases, with 13 bases left between them. CDR3 sequence (DNA): TGTGCCAGCTCACCTCTCCAGGGCTGGAATCAGCCCCAGCATTTT. Its protein product is CASSPLQGWNQPQHF.

The rearrangement uses TRBV7-2 and TRBJ2-3, with D possibly TRBD1 on 5 matching bases. This CDR3 is built from 15 residues. The germline V and J ends were trimmed by 2 bases and 5 bases, with 14 bases remaining between them. The germline V gene has CDR1 SGHTA and CDR2 FQGNSA. CDR3 DNA sequence: TGTGCCAGCAGCTTATCAGGGCCCGCCCTAGATACGCAGTATTTT. This codes for CASSLSGPALDTQYF. Full variable domain (remainder filled in from reference TRBV7-2 and TRBJ2-3): GAGVSQSPSNKVTEKGKDVELRCDPISGHTALYWYRQSLGQGLEFLIYFQGNSAPDKSGLPSDRFSAERTGGSVSTLTIQRTQQEDSAVYLCASSLSGPALDTQYFGPGTRLTVL.

This clone was recorded once. The sample has other DNA sequences that encode this CDR3 too. The J gene is TRBJ2-6, the V gene TRBV5-1; D is possibly TRBD1 (6 bases). Trimming took off 1 base at V and 1 base at J, with 6 bases between the two ends. Germline V gives CDR1 SGHRS, CDR2 YFSETQ. This CDR3 spans 15 amino acids. CDR3 in amino acids: CASSLTGSGANVLTF. The DNA of the CDR3 is TGCGCCAGCAGCTTGACAGGGTCTGGGGCCAACGTCCTGACTTTC.

The gene calls are TRBV7-3 and TRBJ2-1; perhaps TRBD2 as D (6 bases). Germline loops: CDR1 SGHTA, CDR2 FQGTGA. The CDR3 runs to 15 residues. Deletions cut 3 bases from V and 3 bases from J, with 12 bases between. The CDR3 DNA follows: TGTGCCAGCAGCTTGGGTAGCGGTTACTACAATGAGCAGTTCTTC. Translated, it gives CASSLGSGYYNEQFF.

The rearrangement uses TRBV18 and TRBJ2-7; 15 positions agree with TRBD2. CDR1 is KGHSH, CDR2 LQKENI, per germline. The ends lost 4 bases at V and 1 base at J; junction bases unmatched: 2. The CDR3 sequence is 16 residues long. The CDR3 sequence: CASSQGLAGGSYEQYF. In DNA form, the CDR3 reads TGTGCCAGCTCACAGGGACTAGCGGGAGGTTCCTACGAGCAGTACTTC. Filled out from reference TRBV18 and TRBJ2-7, the complete variable domain reads NAGVMQNPRHLVRRRGQEARLRCSPMKGHSHVYWYRQLPEEGLKFMVYLQKENIIDESGMPKERFSAEFPKEGPSILRIQQVVRGDSAAYFCASSQGLAGGSYEQYFGPGTRLTVT.

CDR3: CASSSLLAVINTGELFF. CDR3 coding DNA: TGTGCCAGCAGCTCCTTACTAGCGGTCATTAACACCGGGGAGCTGTTTTTT. The chain combines TRBV7-2 with TRBJ2-2; 8 bases are a match to TRBD2. The trim removed 4 bases at V and 2 bases at J, leaving 9 bases unmatched. The CDR3 extends over 17 amino acids. CDR1 is SGHTA and CDR2 is FQGNSA in the germline V gene.

The chain combines TRBV9 with TRBJ2-1; 10 bases are shared with TRBD2. The CDR3 extends over 16 amino acids. V lost 2 bases, J lost 6 bases, and 8 bases stayed unmatched. CDR1 SGDLS and CDR2 YYNGEE come from the germline V gene. The CDR3 bases are TGTGCCAGCAGCGTTACTAGCGGGAACTTCGGCAATGAGCAGTTCTTC. This gives the protein CASSVTSGNFGNEQFF. Full variable domain (missing parts from reference TRBV9 and TRBJ2-1): DSGVTQTPKHLITATGQRVTLRCSPRSGDLSVYWYQQSLDQGLQFLIQYYNGEERAKGNILERFSAQQFPDLHSELNLSSLELGDSALYFCASSVTSGNFGNEQFFGPGTRLTVL.

DNA of the CDR3: TGTGCCAGCAGCTTAGACACGGGACTTTTAACAGATACGCAGTATTTT. Its protein product is CASSLDTGLLTDTQYF. V and J are TRBV7-8 and TRBJ2-3, with D possibly being TRBD2 (6 bases). CDR3 length: 16 residues. CDR1 is SGHVS, CDR2 FQNEAQ, per germline. V lost 1 base and J lost 3, with 14 bases in between.

Only one count was recorded for this clone. The V gene is TRBV2, the J gene TRBJ1-1; D not certain. CDR3 length: 14 amino acids. V was trimmed by 2 bases and J by 0 bases, leaving 7 bases between them. The germline V gene encodes CDR1 SNHLY and CDR2 FYNNEI. CDR3 DNA sequence: TGTGCCAGCAGTGAATATTCAGTGAACACTGAAGCTTTCTTT. It specifies CASSEYSVNTEAFF.

This chain joins TRBV4-1 and TRBJ1-6; 8 bases are shared with TRBD1. Germline CDR1 reads MGHRA; CDR2 reads YSYEKL. This CDR3 has 16 residues. The trim removed 1 base at V and 8 bases at J, leaving 7 bases unmatched. In nucleotides, the CDR3 is TGCGCCAGCAGCCAAGTAGTTTTGGACAGGGATTCACCCCTCCACTTT. Its translation is CASSQVVLDRDSPLHF.

The chain uses TRBV28 and TRBJ1-5, with D possibly being TRBD1 (5 bases). There are 15 residues in the CDR3. V shed 6 bases and J shed 7 bases, with 19 bases lying between them. CDR1 MDHEN and CDR2 SYDVKM come from the germline V gene. The CDR3 loop is CASRLARAWVQPQHF. The CDR3, as DNA: TGTGCCAGCAGGCTCGCCAGGGCGTGGGTCCAGCCCCAGCATTTT.

The chain uses TRBV5-1 and TRBJ1-1, with TRBD1 matching 10 bases. The germline gives CDR1 SGHRS, CDR2 YFSETQ. Trimming cost V 4 bases and J 4 bases; bases outside gene matches: 1. The CDR3 spans 13 residues. CDR3 in DNA: TGCGCCAGCAGCAGGGACAGGGGCACTGAAGCTTTCTTT. It yields the protein CASSRDRGTEAFF.

This chain uses TRBV9 with TRBJ2-5; 8 bases agree with TRBD1. Germline CDR1 SGDLS, CDR2 YYNGEE. The CDR3 length is 15 residues. V shed 4 bases and J 5 bases; nucleotides not matched to a gene: 10. The CDR3 region has the DNA TGTGCCAGCAGCCCTCAAGGGACAGGTTGGGAGACCCAGTACTTC. Protein sequence: CASSPQGTGWETQYF.

This chain uses TRBV9 with TRBJ1-4, with 7 bases lining up with TRBD1. Germline lookup yields CDR1 SGDLS and CDR2 YYNGEE. This CDR3 has 15 amino acids. V shed 2 bases, J shed 8 bases, and the junction held 9 bases outside the gene matches. CDR3 bases: TGTGCCAGCAGCGTTGGAGGGGGCGAAATCGAAAAACTGTTTTTT. Translation: CASSVGGGEIEKLFF.

In this sample, this clone turned up a few times. The gene calls are TRBV30 and TRBJ1-4; 7 bases match TRBD1. Germline CDR1 is GTSNPN and CDR2 is SVGIG (reference sequence). Trimming took 4 bases from V and 5 from J; bases not matched to a gene: 4. CDR3 size: 13 residues. CDR3 residues: CAWKGQLNEKLFF. The CDR3 DNA reads TGTGCCTGGAAGGGACAGTTGAATGAAAAACTGTTTTTT.

V and J are TRBV3-1 (or the pseudogene TRBV3-2) and TRBJ1-4, with TRBD1 matching over 8 bases. The CDR3 is 14 residues long. V was pared by 3 bases and J by 5 bases, with 2 bases of the junction left unmatched. Germline V gene data show CDR1 as LGHDT and CDR2 as YNNKEL (reference sequence). The CDR3 sequence: CASSHRDRNEKLFF. DNA for the CDR3: TGTGCCAGCAGCCACCGGGACAGGAATGAAAAACTGTTTTTT.

The J gene is TRBJ2-7, the V gene TRBV11-2, with a possible D match to TRBD2 (5 bases). The CDR3 runs to 13 residues. Trimming left V 7 bases short and J 3 bases short, with 13 bases between. Germline V gene lookup returns CDR1 SGHAT and CDR2 FQNNGV. CDR3 region: CASTHLEGYEQYF. As DNA, the CDR3 is TGTGCCAGCACCCACCTCGAGGGCTACGAGCAGTACTTC.